A selection of T cell receptor beta chains follows, all from one sample in a study of shared clonotypes between healthy human individuals. Assay: immunoSEQ multiplex PCR; the TCRdb copy retains only in-frame clones and omits some. The sample consists of more than 2 million clones, roughly 93% of them appearing once. Sample: naive CD8+ T cells from PBMCs. These TCRs come from a man aged 18 to 29 in good health. Some clones in this sample may be carry-over from other donors' samples. The CDR3 runs from the conserved cysteine through the conserved F or W. D genes are given only for firm matches. The size field is filled for only some rows; it gives once, few, many or a size class.

abundance,v_gene,j_gene,d_gene,CDR3aa,CDR3nt
-,TRBV7-8,TRBJ2-7,TRBD1,CASSPRAAGQGYEQYF,TGTGCCAGCAGCCCCCGGGCGGCGGGACAGGGCTACGAGCAGTACTTC
-,TRBV4-1,TRBJ1-3,-,CASSPRGGGNTIYF,TGCGCCAGCAGCCCGCGGGGCGGAGGAAACACCATATATTTT
once,TRBV7-9,TRBJ2-1,-,CASSPRSVLVLEQFF,TGTGCCAGCAGCCCCAGGTCGGTATTGGTTCTTGAGCAGTTCTTC
-,TRBV2,TRBJ2-2,-,CASSVRPGPSNTGELFF,TGTGCCAGCAGTGTCCGCCCCGGGCCCTCGAACACCGGGGAGCTGTTTTTT
once,TRBV13,TRBJ2-3,TRBD2,CASSGDSGSFSDTQYF,TGTGCCAGCAGCGGGGATAGCGGGAGCTTTTCAGATACGCAGTATTTT
-,TRBV2,TRBJ2-5,-,CASNTRTAQETQYF,TGTGCCAGCAACACTAGGACGGCTCAAGAGACCCAGTACTTC
once,TRBV7-3,TRBJ2-1,TRBD2,CASSPQRGTYNEQFF,TGTGCCAGCAGCCCCCAGCGGGGGACCTACAATGAGCAGTTCTTC
-,TRBV29-1,TRBJ1-2,TRBD1,CSVEDWTGGNYGYTF,TGCAGCGTTGAAGACTGGACAGGGGGTAACTATGGCTACACCTTC
-,TRBV6-5,TRBJ2-1,TRBD1,CASSVTGGNEQFF,TGTGCCAGCAGTGTGACAGGGGGCAATGAGCAGTTCTTC
-,TRBV27,TRBJ2-3,TRBD2,CASSPPSGGAQADTQYF,TGTGCCAGCAGTCCCCCTTCCGGGGGGGCTCAGGCAGATACGCAGTATTTT
-,TRBV7-8,TRBJ2-4,-,CASSQGATSLGNIQYF,TGTGCCAGCAGCCAAGGGGCTACTAGCCTCGGAAACATTCAGTACTTC
-,TRBV21-1,TRBJ2-7,-,CASSKRGRPGPSSYEQYF,TGTGCCAGCAGCAAAAGGGGGAGGCCGGGGCCGAGCTCCTACGAGCAGTACTTC
-,TRBV29-1,TRBJ2-7,TRBD1,CSVGDSSYEQYF,TGCAGCGTGGGGGACAGCTCCTACGAGCAGTACTTC
-,TRBV5-5,TRBJ2-7,TRBD2,CASSQSSGYTYEQYF,TGTGCCAGCAGCCAATCTAGCGGGTATACCTACGAGCAGTACTTC
-,TRBV28,TRBJ1-1,-,CASSTREEEAFF,TGTGCCAGCAGTACACGTGAGGAAGAAGCTTTCTTT